The sequence of this T cell receptor beta chain was determined in a study of cytomegalovirus exposure and HLA in healthy donors. V lost 6 bases, J lost 4 bases, and 15 bases lay in between. CDR1 and CDR2 (germline): MNHEY, SMNVEV (reference sequence). The CDR3 sequence is 14 residues long. As for this clone: The antigen is not known.

Study-wide points: Most TCR sequences were seen very rarely across donors, but some public TCRs occurred in many. In the 120 validation repertoires, 85% to 95% of cluster scores exceeded 0, per a later analysis. Reportedly, diagnosis of cytomegalovirus status by the classifier showed high specificity and sensitivity.

Separation from the roughly 670-subject first cohort characterized the roughly 110-subject validation cohort, to which the donors belonged. Clones were sequenced by immunoSEQ multiplex PCR, and TCRdb holds only the in-frame ones, with some missing. There are 200,000 to 250,000 clones in the sample; roughly 91% occur only once, and about 2% lies in the top ten. Sequenced input: PBMCs. The receptor comes from a woman under 30 in good health and CMV-seropositive. The rearrangement joins TRBV27 to TRBJ1-1; a weak D match, TRBD1 (6 bases). CDR3 in amino acids: CASSYRQDGTEAFF. DNA for the CDR3: TGTGCCAGCAGCTATAGACAGGATGGCACTGAAGCTTTCTTT.